The 6 T cell receptor beta chains below were found in one sample sequenced in a study of OX40 agonist ivuxolimab in advanced cancers. Only in-frame clones appear in the TCRdb table, and some are missing; sequencing was by immunoSEQ multiplex PCR. The sample includes tens of thousands of clones, approximately 80% of them seen just once. The sample was CD4+ or CD8+ T cells sorted from blood, taken in a trial of the OX40 agonist ivuxolimab. The receptors come from an adult with an advanced solid tumor such as melanoma, head and neck, liver or kidney cancer.

The chain links TRBV5-1 to TRBJ2-3; TRBD2 agrees at 11 bases. The V segment lost 3 bases and the J segment 4 bases; nucleotides outside the gene matches: 4. From germline, CDR1 is SGHRS and CDR2 YFSETQ. There are 15 residues in the CDR3. CDR3 in DNA: TGCGCCAGCAGCTATAGCGGGGGGGCGTCAGATACGCAGTATTTT. Translating it yields CASSYSGGASDTQYF. Complete variable domain (other parts from reference TRBV5-1 and TRBJ2-3): KAGVTQTPRYLIKTRGQQVTLSCSPISGHRSVSWYQQTPGQGLQFLFEYFSETQRNKGNFPGRFSGRQFSNSRSEMNVSTLELGDSALYLCASSYSGGASDTQYFGPGTRLTVL.

The DNA for the CDR3 is TGTGCCACCGGTAGCGGAGGGCCCTACGAGCAGTACTTC. Amino acids: CATGSGGPYEQYF. This sequence joins TRBV15 and TRBJ2-7; D perhaps matches TRBD2 (6 bases). V lost 8 bases, J lost 2 bases, and 13 bases lay in between. This CDR3 has 13 residues. Germline V gene lookup returns CDR1 LNHNV and CDR2 YYDKDF (reference sequence).

This sequence joins TRBV7-7 and TRBJ2-2; D tentatively reads TRBD1 or TRBD2 (5 bases each). The CDR3 runs 15 residues. Trimming removed 5 bases from V and 0 bases from J, with 10 bases in between. Germline CDR1 and CDR2: SSHAT and FNYEAQ (reference sequence). The CDR3 sequence is CASSLGTTNTGELFF. The CDR3 nucleotides read TGTGCCAGCAGCCTTGGGACCACGAACACCGGGGAGCTGTTTTTT.

V gene TRBV14 combines with J gene TRBJ2-2; D is unresolved. Trimming pared 4 bases from V and 1 base from J, leaving 13 bases between. CDR1 and CDR2 (germline): SGHDN, FVKESK. This CDR3 has 16 residues. CDR3 sequence reads: CASSPGAAVNTGELFF. The CDR3, as DNA: TGTGCCAGCAGCCCCGGTGCAGCCGTGAACACCGGGGAGCTGTTTTTT.

This rearrangement joins TRBV7-9 to TRBJ2-3; TRBD1 agrees at 7 bases. Germline CDR1 is SEHNR and CDR2 is FQNEAQ (reference sequence). The ends lost 6 bases at V and 3 bases at J; junction bases unmatched: 6. The CDR3 totals 14 residues. CDR3 loop: CASSERGQTDTQYF. The CDR3 region has the DNA TGTGCCAGCAGTGAGAGGGGGCAGACAGATACGCAGTATTTT.

The rearrangement links TRBV11-2 to TRBJ2-7, with 10 bases lining up with TRBD1. Germline assignment: CDR1 SGHAT and CDR2 FQNNGV. The CDR3 is 15 residues long. The ends lost 5 bases at V and 4 bases at J; junction bases unmatched: 8. The CDR3 coding sequence is TGTGCCAGCAGCCGTTCCGGGACAGGGGTATACGAGCAGTACGTC. Its protein product is CASSRSGTGVYEQYV.